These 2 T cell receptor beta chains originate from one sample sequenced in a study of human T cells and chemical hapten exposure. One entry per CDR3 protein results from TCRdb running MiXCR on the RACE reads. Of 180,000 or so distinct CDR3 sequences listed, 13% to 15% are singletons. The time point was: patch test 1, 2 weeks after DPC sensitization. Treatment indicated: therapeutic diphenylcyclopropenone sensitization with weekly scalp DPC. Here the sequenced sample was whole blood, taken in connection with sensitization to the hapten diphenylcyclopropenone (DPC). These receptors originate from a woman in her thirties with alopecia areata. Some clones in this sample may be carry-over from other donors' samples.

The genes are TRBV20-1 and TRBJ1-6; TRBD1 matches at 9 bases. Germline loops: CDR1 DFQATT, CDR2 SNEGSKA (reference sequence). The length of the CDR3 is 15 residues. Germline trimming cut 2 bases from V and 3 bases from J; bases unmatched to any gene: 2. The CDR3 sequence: CSARPGQGYNSPLHF. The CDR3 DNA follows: TGCAGTGCTAGACCGGGACAGGGCTATAATTCACCCCTCCACTTT.

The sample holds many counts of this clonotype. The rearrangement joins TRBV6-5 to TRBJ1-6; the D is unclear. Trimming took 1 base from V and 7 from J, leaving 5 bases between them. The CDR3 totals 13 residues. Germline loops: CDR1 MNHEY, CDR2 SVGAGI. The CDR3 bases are TGTGCCAGCAGTTACTTGGGGAATTCACCCCTCCACTTT. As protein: CASSYLGNSPLHF.